These T cell receptor beta chains were read from a single sample in a study of brain T cells in children with intractable seizures. Clones were read by immunoSEQ multiplex PCR, and TCRdb kept only the in-frame ones, dropping some. The sample consists of about 320,000 clones, 93% of them appearing once. This specimen consisted of peripheral blood, obtained roughly 5 months after surgery. These receptors all come from a boy younger than two with tuberous sclerosis and intractable seizures. Each CDR3 is given with its conserved first and last residue. The order of the fields is clone size, J gene, V gene, D gene, CDR3 DNA, CDR3 protein. D genes are given only for firm matches. A row's size may be missing; if present it is once, few, many or a size class.

>few|TRBJ1-1|TRBV24-1|NA
TGTGCCACCAGCACAGGTTTGAACACTGAAGCTTTCTTT
CATSTGLNTEAFF
>NA|TRBJ2-1|TRBV29-1|TRBD2
TGCAGCGCGACAGATGTAAGGGGCGGGAGGACCTACAATGAGCAGTTCTTC
CSATDVRGGRTYNEQFF
>NA|TRBJ1-1|TRBV9|NA
TGTGCCAGCAGCTGGGACGGGAACACTGAAGCTTTCTTT
CASSWDGNTEAFF
>NA|TRBJ1-2|TRBV5-1|NA
TGCGCCAGCACCACCCAACAGACGGGGGGGTCGGGCTACACCTTC
CASTTQQTGGSGYTF
>NA|TRBJ1-4|TRBV7-8|NA
TGTGCCAGCAACCCGTTTCCAGGTGTTATATATGAAAAACTGTTTTTT
CASNPFPGVIYEKLFF
>NA|TRBJ2-1|TRBV30|TRBD2
TGTGCCTGGAGTGCTCCCCGGGACTATTTACATGAGCAGTTCTTC
CAWSAPRDYLHEQFF
>NA|TRBJ2-5|TRBV2|NA
TGTGCCAGCAGTAGTGCAGGGTGGGAGACCCAGTACTTC
CASSSAGWETQYF
>NA|TRBJ2-1|TRBV9|TRBD2
TGTGCCAGCAGCCCCCGTAGCGGGGACCCCTACAATGAGCAGTTCTTC
CASSPRSGDPYNEQFF
>NA|TRBJ1-5|TRBV7-9|NA
TGTGCCAGCAGCTTAGAGATGGCCGATGATAGCAATCAGCCCCAGCATTTT
CASSLEMADDSNQPQHF
>NA|TRBJ1-5|TRBV3-1/TRBV3-2|NA
TGTGCCAGCAGCCAAGATAATCAGCCCCAGCATTTT
CASSQDNQPQHF
>NA|TRBJ2-7|TRBV11-3|TRBD1
TGTGCCAGCAGCCCCCAACCCGGGACAGGGCGCGAGCAGTACTTC
CASSPQPGTGREQYF
>NA|TRBJ1-1|TRBV5-1|NA
TGCGCCAGCAGTCTCGCCAGGCGGAACACTGAAGCTTTCTTT
CASSLARRNTEAFF
>NA|TRBJ2-3|TRBV19|NA
TGTGCCAGTAGTAACGACAGGTGGGGCACAGATACGCAGTATTTT
CASSNDRWGTDTQYF
>NA|TRBJ2-1|TRBV20-1|NA
TGCGTAGGGGGGGCCGGCAATGAGCAGTTCTTC
CVGGAGNEQFF
>NA|TRBJ1-1|TRBV5-6|TRBD1
TGTGCCAGCAGCTTCTTATTCCCGGACAGGGTGAACACTGAAGCTTTCTTT
CASSFLFPDRVNTEAFF
>NA|TRBJ2-7|TRBV30|TRBD1
TGTGCCTGCCCCGGGACAGGGCAGTCCGAGCAGTACTTC
CACPGTGQSEQYF
>NA|TRBJ1-3|TRBV2|NA
TGTGCCAGCAGGGCAGGGGGAAACACCATATATTTT
CASRAGGNTIYF
>NA|TRBJ2-1|TRBV29-1|NA
TGCAGCGTTGATTCTGGAGTAGCGAATATCGGCTACAATGAGCAGTTCTTC
CSVDSGVANIGYNEQFF
>NA|TRBJ2-7|TRBV7-9|NA
TGTGCCAGCAGCTTCGAGGAGTACGAGCAGTACTTC
CASSFEEYEQYF
>NA|TRBJ2-3|TRBV3-1/TRBV3-2|NA
TGTGCCAGCAGCCAAGAGCTGATAGGACAGAGCACAGATACGCAGTATTTT
CASSQELIGQSTDTQYF
>NA|TRBJ2-1|TRBV20-1|NA
TGCAGCGTCTGGCGGAGCAATGAGCAGTTCTTC
CSVWRSNEQFF
>NA|TRBJ2-1|TRBV5-4|NA
TGTGCCAGCAAGGCGGGGGGACAGGGTATCTATGAGCAGTTCTTC
CASKAGGQGIYEQFF
>NA|TRBJ1-2|TRBV25-1|TRBD1
TGTGCCAGCAGTGATCCGGAGCGGGGACAGAATGGCTACACCTTC
CASSDPERGQNGYTF
>NA|TRBJ2-5|TRBV10-3|NA
TGTGCCATCAACCAGCGTTCCCAAGAGACCCAGTACTTC
CAINQRSQETQYF
>NA|TRBJ1-5|TRBV6-6|TRBD1
TGTGCCAGCAGTCAGACAGGGGCCAATCAGCCCCAGCATTTT
CASSQTGANQPQHF
>NA|TRBJ2-7|TRBV11-2|NA
TGTGCCAGCAGGGCCAGGAGCGGAGCCTACGAGCAGTACTTC
CASRARSGAYEQYF
>NA|TRBJ1-6|TRBV5-4|NA
TGTGCCAGCAGCGCGGGGGGGGTAACACCCCTCCACTTT
CASSAGGVTPLHF
>NA|TRBJ2-2|TRBV7-6|NA
TGTGCCAGCAGCCCCAACCCCGCCACCGGGGAGCTGTTTTTT
CASSPNPATGELFF
>NA|TRBJ1-4|TRBV6-5|NA
TGTGCCAGCAGCCCGAGGGGTGGGGGGAATGAAAAACTGTTTTTT
CASSPRGGGNEKLFF
>NA|TRBJ2-3|TRBV7-9|TRBD2
TGTGCCAGCAGCTGGATACTAGCGGGTCCCCCCGATACGCAGTATTTT
CASSWILAGPPDTQYF
>NA|TRBJ2-7|TRBV15|NA
TGTGCCACCAGCAGATACCTCTTGGGGGCCTACGAGCAGTACTTC
CATSRYLLGAYEQYF
>NA|TRBJ1-1|TRBV13|NA
TGTGCCAGCAAACTCCCCGGGGGCGCATCCCTGAACACTGAAGCTTTCTTT
CASKLPGGASLNTEAFF
>NA|TRBJ2-7|TRBV6-5|TRBD1
TGTGCCGCCGGCGGGACAGGGATCTACGAGCAGTACTTC
CAAGGTGIYEQYF
>once|TRBJ2-3|TRBV5-4|NA
TGTGCCAGCAGCTTGGGCGGTTCCTGGGGAGATACGCAGTATTTT
CASSLGGSWGDTQYF
>NA|TRBJ1-2|TRBV12-5|TRBD1
TGTGCTAGTGGTCCGGGACAGAGGCTCTATGGCTACACCTTC
CASGPGQRLYGYTF
>NA|TRBJ2-5|TRBV6-6|NA
TGTGCCAGCAGTTGGAGGCGGGGAGATTCAATAGAGACCCAGTACTTC
CASSWRRGDSIETQYF
>NA|TRBJ2-3|TRBV14|NA
TGTGCCAGCAGCGAGATCACAGATACGCAGTATTTT
CASSEITDTQYF
>NA|TRBJ1-3|TRBV28|NA
TGTGCCAGCAGTAGAGCAGGGGTTGGAAACACCATATATTTT
CASSRAGVGNTIYF
>NA|TRBJ1-1|TRBV2|NA
TGTGCCAGCAGTGGTGGATACCTCCGCCGGGTTGAAGCTTTCTTT
CASSGGYLRRVEAFF
>NA|TRBJ2-1|TRBV5-4|TRBD1
TGTGCCAGCAGCTTGGCAAAGAGACAGGGTCTCAATGAGCAGTTCTTC
CASSLAKRQGLNEQFF
>NA|TRBJ2-2|TRBV3-1/TRBV3-2|NA
TGTGCCAGCAGCCACGGCGGCGGGGAGCTGTTTTTT
CASSHGGGELFF
>NA|TRBJ2-7|TRBV10-2|TRBD2
TGCGCCAGCATTCGTCTAGCGGGAGACTCCTACGAGCAGTACTTC
CASIRLAGDSYEQYF
>NA|TRBJ2-1|TRBV3-1/TRBV3-2|NA
TGTGCCAGCAGCGGAGATTGGCTACCCTACAATGAGCAGTTCTTC
CASSGDWLPYNEQFF
>NA|TRBJ2-7|TRBV5-8|NA
TGTGCCACAGAACAGGGTTATTCCTACGAGCAGTACTTC
CATEQGYSYEQYF
>NA|TRBJ1-2|TRBV29-1|NA
TGCAGCGTTGATTTGGGCAGGCTCTATGGCTACACCTTC
CSVDLGRLYGYTF
>once|TRBJ1-2|TRBV28|TRBD1
TGTGCCAGCAGTATCAGGGGGCGAAACTATGGCTACACCTTC
CASSIRGRNYGYTF
>once|TRBJ2-2|TRBV2|NA
TGTGCCAGCAGTGAGCCGGGGGAGGGGGTCACCGGGGAGCTGTTTTTT
CASSEPGEGVTGELFF
>once|TRBJ1-1|TRBV9|NA
TGTGCCAGCAGCGCGCAGGGGACTAACACTGAAGCTTTCTTT
CASSAQGTNTEAFF
>NA|TRBJ2-2|TRBV24-1|NA
TGTGCCACCAGTGATTCGTCCTTTCGGGGCACCGGGGAGCTGTTTTTT
CATSDSSFRGTGELFF
>NA|TRBJ2-2|TRBV24-1|TRBD2
TGTGCCTCGGGCAGCGGGAGAGACACCGGGGAGCTGTTTTTT
CASGSGRDTGELFF
>NA|TRBJ2-5|TRBV30|NA
TGTGCCTGGAGTTCGGGGCCGGGGGCCCAAGAGACCCAGTACTTC
CAWSSGPGAQETQYF
>NA|TRBJ2-7|TRBV4-1|NA
TGCGCCAGCAGCCAAGTTCCCGGGTACGAGCAGTACTTC
CASSQVPGYEQYF
>NA|TRBJ2-4|TRBV2|TRBD2
TGTGCCAGCACCGGCTACGGGGGGGCCACCAAAAACATTCAGTACTTC
CASTGYGGATKNIQYF
>NA|TRBJ1-2|TRBV30|NA
TGTGCCTGGAGTGTAGGGTTGTATGGCTACACCTTC
CAWSVGLYGYTF
>NA|TRBJ2-5|TRBV2|TRBD2
TGTGCCAGCAGACTAGCGGGCCACCAAGAGACCCAGTACTTC
CASRLAGHQETQYF
>NA|TRBJ2-7|TRBV30|TRBD2
TGTGCCTGGAGTTTGACTAGCTCCCACGAGCAGTACTTC
CAWSLTSSHEQYF
>NA|TRBJ1-6|TRBV6-5|TRBD1
TGTGCCAGCAGTTACTCGGGGACAGGGGGGAATTCACCCCTCCACTTT
CASSYSGTGGNSPLHF
>NA|TRBJ2-2|TRBV7-9|NA
TGTGCCAGCTACGGCTACACCGGGGAGCTGTTTTTT
CASYGYTGELFF
>once|TRBJ2-1|TRBV4-2|NA
TGTGCCAGCAGCCAAGATCAGGGGTTCGTTGGGTTTGAGCAGTTCTTC
CASSQDQGFVGFEQFF
>NA|TRBJ2-1|TRBV18|TRBD2
TGTGCCAGCTCACCTCCTACTAGCGGGGGCCCATCCTACAATGAGCAGTTCTTC
CASSPPTSGGPSYNEQFF